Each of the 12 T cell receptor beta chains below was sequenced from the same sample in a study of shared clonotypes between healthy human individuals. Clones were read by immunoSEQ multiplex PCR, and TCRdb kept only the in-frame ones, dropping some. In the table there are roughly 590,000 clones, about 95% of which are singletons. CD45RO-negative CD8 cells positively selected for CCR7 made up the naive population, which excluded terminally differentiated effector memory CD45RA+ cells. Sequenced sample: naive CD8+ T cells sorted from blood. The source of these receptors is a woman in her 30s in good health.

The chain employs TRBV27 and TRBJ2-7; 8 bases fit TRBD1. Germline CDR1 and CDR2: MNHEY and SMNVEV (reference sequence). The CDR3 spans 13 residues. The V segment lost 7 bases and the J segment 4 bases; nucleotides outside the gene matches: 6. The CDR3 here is CASKGRGLYEQYF. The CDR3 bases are TGTGCCAGCAAGGGCAGGGGGCTATACGAGCAGTACTTC.

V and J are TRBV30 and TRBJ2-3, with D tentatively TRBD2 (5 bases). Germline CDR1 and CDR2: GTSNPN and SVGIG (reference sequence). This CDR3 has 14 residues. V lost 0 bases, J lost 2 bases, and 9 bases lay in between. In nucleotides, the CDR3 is TGTGCCTGGAGTGTGAGGAGGTACACAGATACGCAGTATTTT. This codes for CAWSVRRYTDTQYF.

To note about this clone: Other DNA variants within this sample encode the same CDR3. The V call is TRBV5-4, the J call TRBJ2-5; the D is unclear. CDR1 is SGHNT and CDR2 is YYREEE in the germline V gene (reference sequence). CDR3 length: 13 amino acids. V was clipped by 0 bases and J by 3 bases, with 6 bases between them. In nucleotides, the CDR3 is TGTGCCAGCAGCTTGGTTGCAGAAGAGACCCAGTACTTC. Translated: CASSLVAEETQYF. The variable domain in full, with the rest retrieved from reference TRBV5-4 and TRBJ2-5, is ETGVTQSPTHLIKTRGQQVTLRCSSQSGHNTVSWYQQALGQGPQFIFQYYREEENGRGNFPPRFSGLQFPNYSSELNVNALELDDSALYLCASSLVAEETQYFGPGTRLLVL.

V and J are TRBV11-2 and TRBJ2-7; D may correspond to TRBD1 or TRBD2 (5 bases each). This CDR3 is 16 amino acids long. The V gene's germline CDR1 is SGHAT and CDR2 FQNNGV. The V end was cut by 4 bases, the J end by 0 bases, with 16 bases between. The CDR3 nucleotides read TGTGCCAGCAGCTCACTTGGTGGGGGATACTCCTACGAGCAGTACTTC. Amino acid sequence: CASSSLGGGYSYEQYF. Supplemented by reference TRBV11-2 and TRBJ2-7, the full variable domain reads EAGVAQSPRYKIIEKRQSVAFWCNPISGHATLYWYQQILGQGPKLLIQFQNNGVVDDSQLPKDRFSAERLKGVDSTLKIQPAKLEDSAVYLCASSSLGGGYSYEQYFGPGTRLTVT.

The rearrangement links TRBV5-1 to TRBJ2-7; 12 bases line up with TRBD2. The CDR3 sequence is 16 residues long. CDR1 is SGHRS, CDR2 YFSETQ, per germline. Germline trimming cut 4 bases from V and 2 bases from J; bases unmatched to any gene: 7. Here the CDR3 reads CASSEGLAGNTYEQYF. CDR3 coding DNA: TGCGCCAGCAGCGAGGGACTAGCGGGCAATACCTACGAGCAGTACTTC.

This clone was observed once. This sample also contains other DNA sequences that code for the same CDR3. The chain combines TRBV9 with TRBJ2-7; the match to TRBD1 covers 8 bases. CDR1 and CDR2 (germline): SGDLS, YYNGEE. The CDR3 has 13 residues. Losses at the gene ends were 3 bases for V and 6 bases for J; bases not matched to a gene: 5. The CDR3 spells CASSGQGAGEQYF. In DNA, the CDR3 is TGTGCCAGCAGCGGGCAGGGGGCCGGCGAGCAGTACTTC. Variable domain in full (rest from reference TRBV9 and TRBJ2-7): DSGVTQTPKHLITATGQRVTLRCSPRSGDLSVYWYQQSLDQGLQFLIQYYNGEERAKGNILERFSAQQFPDLHSELNLSSLELGDSALYFCASSGQGAGEQYFGPGTRLTVT.

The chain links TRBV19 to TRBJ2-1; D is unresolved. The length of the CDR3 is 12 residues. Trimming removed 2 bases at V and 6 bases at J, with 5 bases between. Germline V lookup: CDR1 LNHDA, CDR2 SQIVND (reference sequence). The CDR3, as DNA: TGTGCCAGTAGTATATCCCCCAATGAGCAGTTCTTC. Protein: CASSISPNEQFF.

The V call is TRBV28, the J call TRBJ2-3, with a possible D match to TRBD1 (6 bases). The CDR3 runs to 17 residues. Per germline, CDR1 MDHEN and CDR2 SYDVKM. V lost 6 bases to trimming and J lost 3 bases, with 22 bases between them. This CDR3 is CASRKSWTAINTDTQYF. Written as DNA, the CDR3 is TGTGCCAGCAGGAAATCTTGGACAGCAATTAATACAGATACGCAGTATTTT.

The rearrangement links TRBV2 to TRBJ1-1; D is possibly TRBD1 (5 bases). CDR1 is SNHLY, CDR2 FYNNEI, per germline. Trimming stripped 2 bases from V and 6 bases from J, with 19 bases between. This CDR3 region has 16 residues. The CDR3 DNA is TGTGCCAGCAGTGAACCTTCTCGGGGCGGGAGGCCTGAAGCTTTCTTT. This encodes CASSEPSRGGRPEAFF.

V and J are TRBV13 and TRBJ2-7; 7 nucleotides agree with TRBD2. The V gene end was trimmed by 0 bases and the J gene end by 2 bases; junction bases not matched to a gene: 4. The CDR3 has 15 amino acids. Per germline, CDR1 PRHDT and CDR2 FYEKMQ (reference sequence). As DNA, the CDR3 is TGTGCCAGCAGCTTAGGCCTAGCGGCAACCTACGAGCAGTACTTC. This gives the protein CASSLGLAATYEQYF. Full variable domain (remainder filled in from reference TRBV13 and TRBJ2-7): AAGVIQSPRHLIKEKRETATLKCYPIPRHDTVYWYQQGPGQDPQFLISFYEKMQSDKGSIPDRFSAQQFSDYHSELNMSSLELGDSALYFCASSLGLAATYEQYFGPGTRLTVT.

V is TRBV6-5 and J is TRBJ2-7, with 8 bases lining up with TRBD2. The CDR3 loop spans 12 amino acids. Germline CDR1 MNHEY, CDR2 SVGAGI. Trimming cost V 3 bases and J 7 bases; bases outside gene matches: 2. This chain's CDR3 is CASSYSGIEQYF. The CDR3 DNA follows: TGTGCCAGCAGTTATAGCGGGATAGAGCAGTACTTC.

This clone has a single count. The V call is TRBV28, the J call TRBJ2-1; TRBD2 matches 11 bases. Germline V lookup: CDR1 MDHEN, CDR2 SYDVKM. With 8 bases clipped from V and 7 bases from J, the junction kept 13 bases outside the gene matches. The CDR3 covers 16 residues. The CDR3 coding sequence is TGTGCCAGCGAGTTAACAACTAGCGGGAGACAGAATGAGCAGTTCTTC. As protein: CASELTTSGRQNEQFF.